Listed here are 31 T cell receptor beta chains from one sample, sequenced in a study of PD-1 blockade in mismatch repair-deficient tumors. Generated by immunoSEQ multiplex PCR, the TCRdb table keeps only in-frame clones and is missing some. Found here are 70,000 to 95,000 clones, about four fifths of them singletons; the top ten hold approximately 5%. The sequences come from peripheral blood, collected 44 weeks after starting pembrolizumab. Every receptor here comes from an adult with mismatch repair-deficient cancer.

This chain joins TRBV7-2 and TRBJ2-7; D might be TRBD1 or TRBD2, each matching 5 bases. Germline V gene lookup returns CDR1 SGHTA and CDR2 FQGNSA. This CDR3 region has 15 residues. V was shortened by 5 bases and J by 1 base, with 15 bases between the two germline ends. In nucleotides, the CDR3 is TGTGCCAGCAGCCCAAGGGGAGAGATTTCCTACGAGCAGTACTTC. Translated, it gives CASSPRGEISYEQYF.

This chain connects TRBV9 to TRBJ2-1, with a possible D match to TRBD1 (5 bases). Germline loops: CDR1 SGDLS, CDR2 YYNGEE. The CDR3 has 14 residues. Trimming left V 6 bases short and J 8 bases short, with 18 bases between. This CDR3 reads CASTSETVFDEQFF. CDR3 sequence (DNA): TGTGCCAGCACCTCTGAGACAGTGTTCGATGAGCAGTTCTTC.

This clone was seen only a few times. The chain has TRBV27 and TRBJ1-1; 7 positions agree with TRBD1. CDR1 MNHEY and CDR2 SMNVEV come from the germline V gene (reference sequence). The CDR3 spans 11 residues. The V and J ends lost 7 bases and 10 bases, in that order; junction bases with no gene match: 6. DNA for the CDR3: TGTGCCAGCATCAGGGGGTTAAGAGCTTTCTTT. Translation gives CASIRGLRAFF.

CDR3 sequence: CASSLGQTGNNEQFF. The DNA of the CDR3 is TGTGCCAGCAGCTTGGGCCAGACAGGGAACAATGAGCAGTTCTTC. The genes are TRBV5-4 and TRBJ2-1; 7 nucleotides match TRBD1. CDR1 is SGHNT, CDR2 YYREEE, per germline (reference sequence). This CDR3 has 15 residues. Trimming cost V 0 bases and J 5 bases; bases outside gene matches: 5. Filled out from reference TRBV5-4 and TRBJ2-1, the complete variable domain reads ETGVTQSPTHLIKTRGQQVTLRCSSQSGHNTVSWYQQALGQGPQFIFQYYREEENGRGNFPPRFSGLQFPNYSSELNVNALELDDSALYLCASSLGQTGNNEQFFGPGTRLTVL.

This clone came up once. J is TRBJ2-5 and V is TRBV2; D perhaps matches TRBD1 (5 bases). From germline, CDR1 is SNHLY and CDR2 FYNNEI. Trimming pared 6 bases from V and 6 bases from J, leaving 20 bases between. The CDR3 has 15 residues. The DNA for the CDR3 is TGTGCCAGCAGGCAGGGTTCGGGCAAGGCAAAGACCCAGTACTTC. Its translation: CASRQGSGKAKTQYF.

V gene TRBV11-1 combines with J gene TRBJ2-5, with D tentatively TRBD2 (6 bases). The germline gives CDR1 SGHAT, CDR2 FQDESV (reference sequence). CDR3 length: 16 amino acids. V was cut by 4 bases and J by 1 base, with 16 bases left in between. CDR3 residues: CASSSLRGGGQETQYF. The CDR3, as DNA: TGTGCCAGCAGCTCTCTAAGGGGAGGAGGCCAAGAGACCCAGTACTTC.

The CDR3 nucleotides are TGTGCCAGCAGTGAAGATGTCACCGGGGAGCTGTTTTTT. Translating it yields CASSEDVTGELFF. The genes are TRBV2 and TRBJ2-2; no firm D call. The CDR3 runs to 13 residues. V was pared by 1 base and J by 4 bases, with 4 bases between. Per germline, CDR1 SNHLY and CDR2 FYNNEI.

This chain joins TRBV25-1 and TRBJ2-7, with D uncertain. Trimming cost V 8 bases and J 3 bases, with 5 bases left between them. CDR3 size: 10 residues. The V gene's germline CDR1 is MGHDK and CDR2 SYGVNS. The DNA of the CDR3 is TGTGCCAGCGGGAACTACGAGCAGTACTTC. It specifies CASGNYEQYF.

This clone was observed once. For the CDR3, the DNA is TGCGCCAGCAGCTTTCGCAGGGGCTACGAGCAGTACTTC. The encoded protein is CASSFRRGYEQYF. The J gene is TRBJ2-7, the V gene TRBV5-1; D possibly corresponds to TRBD1 (6 bases). Trimming stripped 2 bases from V and 3 bases from J, with 9 bases between. The CDR3 totals 13 residues. CDR1 and CDR2 from the germline V gene are SGHRS and YFSETQ. The full variable domain, in which reference TRBV5-1 and TRBJ2-7 provide the parts outside the CDR3, is KAGVTQTPRYLIKTRGQQVTLSCSPISGHRSVSWYQQTPGQGLQFLFEYFSETQRNKGNFPGRFSGRQFSNSRSEMNVSTLELGDSALYLCASSFRRGYEQYFGPGTRLTVT.

The chain is built from TRBV4-1 and TRBJ2-2; D gene ambiguous. There are 15 residues in the CDR3. V was cut by 0 bases and J by 6 bases, with 11 bases left in between. CDR1 and CDR2 from the germline V gene are MGHRA and YSYEKL. The CDR3, as DNA: TGCGCCAGCAGCCAAGAAACTGTGGGCCCCGGGGAGCTGTTTTTT. This sequence encodes CASSQETVGPGELFF.

This clone was counted once. This chain uses TRBV9 with TRBJ2-3, with 8 bases aligning to TRBD2. The ends lost 0 bases at V and 1 base at J; junction bases unmatched: 1. Germline CDR1 and CDR2: SGDLS and YYNGEE. The CDR3 loop spans 15 amino acids. CDR3 loop: CASSVAAGGTDTQYF. The CDR3 region has the DNA TGTGCCAGCAGCGTAGCAGCGGGAGGCACAGATACGCAGTATTTT.

V and J are TRBV11-2 and TRBJ2-1; 7 bases are shared with TRBD1. J gave up 7 bases and V 1 base, and 7 bases lay outside the gene matches. This CDR3 has 15 residues. Germline V CDR1 and CDR2: SGHAT, FQNNGV. CDR3 coding DNA: TGTGCCAGCAGCTTAGTAGGGGGCGAGTTGAATGAGCAGTTCTTC. It yields the protein CASSLVGGELNEQFF.

The chain has TRBV19 and TRBJ1-5; TRBD1 might be the D (5 bases). Trimming removed 4 bases at V and 3 bases at J, with 13 bases between. CDR1 and CDR2 from the germline V gene are LNHDA and SQIVND (reference sequence). The CDR3 is 15 residues long. The CDR3 sequence is CASSRQNYDNQPQHF. The CDR3 DNA is TGTGCCAGTAGTAGACAGAACTACGACAATCAGCCCCAGCATTTT.

This clone was observed many times. This rearrangement joins TRBV10-2 to TRBJ2-2; D tentatively reads TRBD1 or TRBD2 (6 bases each). Germline V CDR1 and CDR2: WSHSY, SAAADI. The CDR3 covers 15 residues. V lost 4 bases and J lost 2, with 11 bases in between. The CDR3 reads CASSVGGTNTGELFF. In nucleotides, the CDR3 is TGCGCCAGCAGTGTGGGCGGGACAAACACCGGGGAGCTGTTTTTT.

In DNA, the CDR3 is TGTGCCAGCTCCCCCACCACGGCTGCCTCCTACGAGCAGTACTTC. Amino acids: CASSPTTAASYEQYF. The chain joins TRBV18 to TRBJ2-7, with D hard to call. CDR3 length: 15 residues. Between the trimmed V and J ends, which lost 6 bases and 0 bases, there was a span of 15 bases. CDR1 and CDR2 (germline): KGHSH, LQKENI.

V and J are TRBV7-2 and TRBJ2-3; D gene unclear. V dropped 1 base and J dropped 4 bases, with 6 bases sitting between them. This CDR3 spans 13 amino acids. Germline V gene sequence: CDR1 SGHTA, CDR2 FQGNSA. Here the CDR3 reads CASSLGRADTQYF. CDR3 DNA: TGTGCCAGCAGCTTAGGGCGAGCAGATACGCAGTATTTT. The complete variable domain, with remaining parts taken from reference TRBV7-2 and TRBJ2-3, reads GAGVSQSPSNKVTEKGKDVELRCDPISGHTALYWYRQSLGQGLEFLIYFQGNSAPDKSGLPSDRFSAERTGGSVSTLTIQRTQQEDSAVYLCASSLGRADTQYFGPGTRLTVL.

The chain recombines TRBV9 with TRBJ2-7, with 7 bases matching TRBD2. This CDR3 has 14 amino acids. The trim removed 2 bases at V and 6 bases at J, leaving 8 bases unmatched. The germline V gene has CDR1 SGDLS and CDR2 YYNGEE. CDR3 amino acids: CASSVTPREGEQYF. CDR3 DNA: TGTGCCAGCAGCGTCACTCCAAGGGAGGGCGAGCAGTACTTC. The full variable domain, rest sourced from reference TRBV9 and TRBJ2-7, is DSGVTQTPKHLITATGQRVTLRCSPRSGDLSVYWYQQSLDQGLQFLIQYYNGEERAKGNILERFSAQQFPDLHSELNLSSLELGDSALYFCASSVTPREGEQYFGPGTRLTVT.

The V gene is TRBV5-1, the J gene TRBJ2-3; 8 nucleotides match TRBD2. V gave up 0 bases and J gave up 6 bases; unmatched junction bases: 9. Germline values: CDR1 SGHRS, CDR2 YFSETQ. The CDR3 runs 16 residues. This CDR3 is CASSLDGGGKLDTQYF. In DNA, the CDR3 is TGCGCCAGCAGCTTGGACGGGGGGGGCAAGTTGGATACGCAGTATTTT.

The chain recombines TRBV9 with TRBJ1-4, with 7 nucleotides matching TRBD1. J was trimmed by 4 bases and V by 4 bases; bases with no gene match: 7. This CDR3 has 15 residues. Germline V CDR1 and CDR2: SGDLS, YYNGEE. This chain's CDR3 is CASSLRQGRNEKLFF. The DNA of the CDR3 is TGTGCCAGCAGCCTCAGACAGGGACGTAATGAAAAACTGTTTTTT.

This chain links TRBV30 with TRBJ2-7; D is possibly TRBD1 or TRBD2 (5 bases each). V shed 5 bases and J shed 3 bases, with 14 bases lying between them. The CDR3 consists of 13 residues. Germline V lookup: CDR1 GTSNPN, CDR2 SVGIG (reference sequence). In nucleotides, the CDR3 is TGTGCCTGGGGGGGTACGGGGTTCTACGAGCAGTACTTC. This translates into CAWGGTGFYEQYF.

This clone was seen a handful of times. The gene calls are TRBV5-1 and TRBJ2-3; no clear D. The germline V and J ends were trimmed by 0 bases and 7 bases, with 15 bases remaining between them. The germline V gene has CDR1 SGHRS and CDR2 YFSETQ. The CDR3 runs to 15 residues. The CDR3 here is CASSLAGKVLNTQYF. CDR3 bases: TGCGCCAGCAGCTTGGCGGGCAAGGTTTTGAATACGCAGTATTTT. The variable domain in full, with the rest retrieved from reference TRBV5-1 and TRBJ2-3, is KAGVTQTPRYLIKTRGQQVTLSCSPISGHRSVSWYQQTPGQGLQFLFEYFSETQRNKGNFPGRFSGRQFSNSRSEMNVSTLELGDSALYLCASSLAGKVLNTQYFGPGTRLTVL.

This sequence joins TRBV6-1 and TRBJ1-1; 7 bases are shared with TRBD1. Germline CDR1 MNHNS, CDR2 SASEGT. The V and J ends lost 5 bases and 7 bases, in that order; junction bases with no gene match: 7. This CDR3 has 13 residues. In DNA form, the CDR3 reads TGTGCCAGCAGTAAGGACAGGTACGATGAAGCTTTCTTT. Translated, it gives CASSKDRYDEAFF.

This clone was recorded a few times. The genes are TRBV12-5 and TRBJ2-2; 7 bases are a match to TRBD1. Germline CDR1 is LGHNT and CDR2 is FRNRAP. With 6 bases clipped from V and 2 bases from J, the junction kept 6 bases outside the gene matches. The CDR3 consists of 15 residues. The CDR3 here is CASGSGQFNTGELFF. CDR3 DNA: TGTGCTAGTGGCTCGGGACAGTTCAACACCGGGGAGCTGTTTTTT.

This clone was seen only a few times. The chain links TRBV28 to TRBJ1-2; TRBD1 agrees at 8 bases. Germline CDR1 reads MDHEN; CDR2 reads SYDVKM. The V gene end was trimmed by 6 bases and the J gene end by 9 bases; junction bases not matched to a gene: 12. This CDR3 spans 14 amino acids. The CDR3 bases are TGTGCCAGCAGCCGGGGACAGGAGTCGGTTCGCTACACCTTC. Its protein product is CASSRGQESVRYTF.

This CDR3 reads CASKLTGTTNEKLFF. DNA of the CDR3: TGTGCCAGCAAATTGACAGGAACAACTAATGAAAAACTGTTTTTT. This chain joins TRBV6-5 and TRBJ1-4; possible D gene TRBD1, 6 bases. Looked up from germline, CDR1 is MNHEY and CDR2 is SVGAGI. Trimming stripped 7 bases from V and 0 bases from J, with 12 bases between. The CDR3 loop spans 15 amino acids.

The chain combines TRBV2 with TRBJ2-3; either TRBD1 or TRBD2 may fit D (6 bases each). V lost 8 bases to trimming and J lost 2 bases, with 17 bases between them. Per germline, CDR1 SNHLY and CDR2 FYNNEI. CDR3 length equals 15 residues. The DNA of the CDR3 is TGTGCCAGCTTCACGGGGGCTGTATTCACAGATACGCAGTATTTT. Its translation: CASFTGAVFTDTQYF.

The chain joins TRBV4-2 to TRBJ2-6; tentatively, D is TRBD1 (5 bases). Trimming stripped 5 bases from V and 2 bases from J, with 7 bases between. The CDR3 consists of 14 residues. Germline V lookup: CDR1 LGHNA, CDR2 YNFKEQ. The CDR3 nucleotides are TGTGCCAGCAGCTTGACAGCTGGGGCCAACGTCCTGACTTTC. Amino acid sequence: CASSLTAGANVLTF.

The chain joins TRBV18 to TRBJ2-6, with 8 bases aligning to TRBD2. The length of the CDR3 is 17 residues. Germline trimming cut 2 bases from V and 2 bases from J; bases unmatched to any gene: 5. CDR1 KGHSH and CDR2 LQKENI come from the germline V gene. CDR3 loop: CASSPVVAGTGANVLTF. In nucleotides, the CDR3 is TGTGCCAGCTCACCAGTGGTAGCGGGAACTGGGGCCAACGTCCTGACTTTC. Drawing the rest from reference TRBV18 and TRBJ2-6, the complete variable domain is NAGVMQNPRHLVRRRGQEARLRCSPMKGHSHVYWYRQLPEEGLKFMVYLQKENIIDESGMPKERFSAEFPKEGPSILRIQQVVRGDSAAYFCASSPVVAGTGANVLTFGAGSRLTVL.

Relative to its sample, this clone is medium-sized. The gene calls are TRBV19 and TRBJ2-1, with a weak D call TRBD2 (5 bases). Germline V gives CDR1 LNHDA, CDR2 SQIVND (reference sequence). V lost 1 base and J lost 2, with 6 bases in between. This CDR3 has 14 amino acids. The CDR3 coding sequence is TGTGCCAGTAGTATAGGGGGAGCCTACAATGAGCAGTTCTTC. This gives the protein CASSIGGAYNEQFF.

V is TRBV4-3 and J is TRBJ1-4; a weak D match, TRBD1 (5 bases). CDR3 length: 14 residues. V was shortened by 6 bases and J by 6 bases, with 14 bases between the two germline ends. In germline, CDR1 is LGHNA, CDR2 YSLEER. In DNA, the CDR3 is TGCGCCAGCAGTTCGGGACCGCAGTATGAAAAACTGTTTTTT. The encoded protein is CASSSGPQYEKLFF.

This clone was counted a single time. J is TRBJ2-1 and V is TRBV9; TRBD2 agrees at 7 bases. Losses at the gene ends were 0 bases for V and 0 bases for J; bases not matched to a gene: 3. The CDR3 has 16 amino acids. Germline assignment: CDR1 SGDLS and CDR2 YYNGEE. Written as DNA, the CDR3 is TGTGCCAGCAGCGTAGGGGGCGGGAGCTCCTACAATGAGCAGTTCTTC. Protein: CASSVGGGSSYNEQFF. Complete variable domain (other parts from reference TRBV9 and TRBJ2-1): DSGVTQTPKHLITATGQRVTLRCSPRSGDLSVYWYQQSLDQGLQFLIQYYNGEERAKGNILERFSAQQFPDLHSELNLSSLELGDSALYFCASSVGGGSSYNEQFFGPGTRLTVL.